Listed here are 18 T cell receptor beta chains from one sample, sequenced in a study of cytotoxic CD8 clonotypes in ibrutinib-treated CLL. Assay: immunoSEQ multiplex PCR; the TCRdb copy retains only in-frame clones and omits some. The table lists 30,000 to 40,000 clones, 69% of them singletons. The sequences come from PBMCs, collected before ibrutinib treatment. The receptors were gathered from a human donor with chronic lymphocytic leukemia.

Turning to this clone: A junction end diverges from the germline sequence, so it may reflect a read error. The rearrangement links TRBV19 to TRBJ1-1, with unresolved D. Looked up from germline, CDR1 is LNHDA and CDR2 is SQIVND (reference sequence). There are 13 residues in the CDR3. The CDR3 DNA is TGTGCCAGCAGTAACCCCCCCCGCGCTGAAGCTTTCTTT. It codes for CASSNPPRAEAFF.

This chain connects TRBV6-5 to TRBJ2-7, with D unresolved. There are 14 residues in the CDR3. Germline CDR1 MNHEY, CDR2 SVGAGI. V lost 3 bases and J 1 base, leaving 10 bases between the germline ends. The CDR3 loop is CASSYGVNSYEQYF. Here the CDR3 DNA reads TGTGCCAGCAGTTATGGGGTCAATTCCTACGAGCAGTACTTC.

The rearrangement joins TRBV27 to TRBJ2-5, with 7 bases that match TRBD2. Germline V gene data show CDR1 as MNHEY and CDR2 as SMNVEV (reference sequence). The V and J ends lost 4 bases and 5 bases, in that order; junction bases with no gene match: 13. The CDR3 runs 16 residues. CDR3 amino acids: CASSSFVAGDYETQYF. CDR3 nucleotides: TGTGCCAGCAGTTCTTTCGTTGCGGGAGATTATGAGACCCAGTACTTC.

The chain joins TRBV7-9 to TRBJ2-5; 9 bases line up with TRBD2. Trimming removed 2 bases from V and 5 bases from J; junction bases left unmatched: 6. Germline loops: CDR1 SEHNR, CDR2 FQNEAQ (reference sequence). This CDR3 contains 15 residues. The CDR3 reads CASSLLVSGGETQYF. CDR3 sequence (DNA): TGTGCCAGCAGCTTATTAGTTAGCGGGGGCGAGACCCAGTACTTC.

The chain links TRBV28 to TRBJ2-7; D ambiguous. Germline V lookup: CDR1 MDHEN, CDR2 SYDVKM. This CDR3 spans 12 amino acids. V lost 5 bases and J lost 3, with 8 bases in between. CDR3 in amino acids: CASSRSVYEQYF. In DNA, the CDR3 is TGTGCCAGCAGTCGTTCAGTCTACGAGCAGTACTTC.

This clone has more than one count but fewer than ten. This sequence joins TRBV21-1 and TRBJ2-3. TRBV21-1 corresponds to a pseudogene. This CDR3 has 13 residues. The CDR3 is CASNILGPPTQYF. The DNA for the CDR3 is TGTGCCAGCAACATTCTCGGTCCGCCCACGCAGTATTTT.

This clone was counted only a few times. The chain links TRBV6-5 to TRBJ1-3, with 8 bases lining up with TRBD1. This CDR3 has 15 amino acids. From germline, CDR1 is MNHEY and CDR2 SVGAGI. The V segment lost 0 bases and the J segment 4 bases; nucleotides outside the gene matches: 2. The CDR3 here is CASSYSRTGGNTIYF. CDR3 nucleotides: TGTGCCAGCAGTTACTCCAGGACAGGGGGAAACACCATATATTTT.

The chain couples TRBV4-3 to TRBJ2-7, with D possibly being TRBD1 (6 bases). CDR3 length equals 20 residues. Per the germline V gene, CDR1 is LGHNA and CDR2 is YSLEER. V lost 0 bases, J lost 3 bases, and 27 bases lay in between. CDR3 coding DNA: TGCGCCAGCAGCCAAGAACTTTCGGTCTTATCAGGGGCCCGCAGCTACGAGCAGTACTTC. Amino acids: CASSQELSVLSGARSYEQYF.

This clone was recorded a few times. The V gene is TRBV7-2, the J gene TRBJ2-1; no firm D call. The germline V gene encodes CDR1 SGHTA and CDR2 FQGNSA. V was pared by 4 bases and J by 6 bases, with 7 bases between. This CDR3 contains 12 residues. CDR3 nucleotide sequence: TGTGCCAGCAGCTCGGTTAGCAATGAGCAGTTCTTC. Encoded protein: CASSSVSNEQFF.

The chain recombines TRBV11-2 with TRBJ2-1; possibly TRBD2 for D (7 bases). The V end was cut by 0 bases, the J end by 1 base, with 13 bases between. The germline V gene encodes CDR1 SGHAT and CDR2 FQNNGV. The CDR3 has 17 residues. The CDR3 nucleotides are TGTGCCAGCAGCTTAGATAGGGGGGGTAGATCCTACAATGAGCAGTTCTTC. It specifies CASSLDRGGRSYNEQFF.

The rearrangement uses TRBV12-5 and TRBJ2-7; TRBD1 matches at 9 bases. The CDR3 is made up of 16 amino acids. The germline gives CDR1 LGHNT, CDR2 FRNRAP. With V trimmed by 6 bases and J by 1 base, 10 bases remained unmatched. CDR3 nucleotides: TGTGCTAGTGGCCCACCGACCGGGACAGGGTCCTACGAGCAGTACTTC. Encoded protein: CASGPPTGTGSYEQYF.

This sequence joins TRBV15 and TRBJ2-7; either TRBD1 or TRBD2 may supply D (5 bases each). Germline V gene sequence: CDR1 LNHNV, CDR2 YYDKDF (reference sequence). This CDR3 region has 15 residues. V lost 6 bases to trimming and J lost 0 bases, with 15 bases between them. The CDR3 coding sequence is TGTGCCACCAGAGATATAGGGGCGGGCTCCTACGAGCAGTACTTC. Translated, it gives CATRDIGAGSYEQYF.

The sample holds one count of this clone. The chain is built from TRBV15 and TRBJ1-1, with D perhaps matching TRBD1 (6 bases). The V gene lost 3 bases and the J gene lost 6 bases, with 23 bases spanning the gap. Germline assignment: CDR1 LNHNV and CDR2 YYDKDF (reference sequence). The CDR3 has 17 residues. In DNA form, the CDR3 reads TGTGCCACCAGCAGTGTTAGTTCCAACAGAGGGGGACCTGAAGCTTTCTTT. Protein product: CATSSVSSNRGGPEAFF.

CDR3 region: CASSLAQGQGFYGYTF. For the CDR3, the DNA is TGTGCCAGCAGCTTAGCGCAGGGGCAGGGATTTTATGGCTACACCTTC. This chain connects TRBV7-6 to TRBJ1-2; D perhaps matches TRBD1 (6 bases). There are 16 residues in the CDR3. Germline assignment: CDR1 SGHVS and CDR2 FNYEAQ. V was cut by 0 bases and J by 5 bases, with 16 bases left in between.

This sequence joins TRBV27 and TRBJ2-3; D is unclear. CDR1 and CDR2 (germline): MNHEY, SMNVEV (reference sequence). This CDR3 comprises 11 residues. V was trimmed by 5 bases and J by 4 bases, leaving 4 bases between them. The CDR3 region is CASSTPDTQYF. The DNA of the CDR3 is TGTGCCAGCAGTACGCCAGATACGCAGTATTTT.

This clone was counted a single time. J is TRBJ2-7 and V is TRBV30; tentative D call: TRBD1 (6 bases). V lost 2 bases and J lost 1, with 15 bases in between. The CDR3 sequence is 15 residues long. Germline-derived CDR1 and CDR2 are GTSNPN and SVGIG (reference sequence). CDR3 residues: CAWSSLSDSSYEQYF. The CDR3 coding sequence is TGTGCCTGGAGTAGCCTTTCGGACAGTTCCTACGAGCAGTACTTC.

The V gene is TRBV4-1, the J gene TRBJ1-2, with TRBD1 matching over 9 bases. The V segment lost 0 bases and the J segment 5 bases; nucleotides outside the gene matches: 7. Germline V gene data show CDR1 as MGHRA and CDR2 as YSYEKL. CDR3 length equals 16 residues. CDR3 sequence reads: CASSQDRQGDSYGYTF. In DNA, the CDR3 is TGCGCCAGCAGCCAAGATCGACAGGGGGATTCGTATGGCTACACCTTC.

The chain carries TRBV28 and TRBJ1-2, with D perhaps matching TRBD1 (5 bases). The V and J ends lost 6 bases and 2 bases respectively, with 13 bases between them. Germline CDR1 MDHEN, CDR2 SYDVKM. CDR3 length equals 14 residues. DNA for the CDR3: TGTGCCAGCAGGGGGCAGGGAATGAACTATGGCTACACCTTC. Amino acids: CASRGQGMNYGYTF.